These 7 T cell receptor beta chains originate from one sample sequenced in a study of blood T cell repertoires in COVID-19. TCRdb's copy holds only in-frame clones and misses some; the assay was immunoSEQ multiplex PCR. The table lists some 150,000 clones, 80% of them singletons. The sequenced material came from peripheral blood. The source is a man in his 60s with acute or convalescent COVID-19.

V is TRBV10-3 and J is TRBJ2-5; 10 nucleotides align to TRBD1. From germline, CDR1 is ENHRY and CDR2 SYGVKD. V trimming: 4 bases; J trimming: 5 bases; junction bases outside the gene matches: 7. This CDR3 comprises 15 residues. The CDR3 spells CAISGGTGVGETQYF. DNA of the CDR3: TGTGCCATCAGTGGGGGGACAGGGGTAGGGGAGACCCAGTACTTC.

This clone has just a few counts. The sample contains more than one DNA sequence encoding this CDR3. This chain uses TRBV4-2 with TRBJ2-1; D ambiguous. The CDR3 runs 14 residues. Germline assignment: CDR1 LGHNA and CDR2 YNFKEQ. With 0 bases removed from V and 5 bases from J, the gap between germline ends came to 8 bases. Here the CDR3 reads CASSQDPGDNEQFF. The CDR3 DNA is TGTGCCAGCAGCCAAGATCCAGGTGACAATGAGCAGTTCTTC.

This sequence joins TRBV2 and TRBJ1-5; no definite D call. Deletions cut 7 bases from V and 4 bases from J, with 14 bases between. CDR3 length: 14 amino acids. The germline V gene has CDR1 SNHLY and CDR2 FYNNEI. CDR3 residues: CASNVEGTNQPQHF. The CDR3 DNA reads as TGTGCCAGCAACGTCGAGGGTACGAATCAGCCCCAGCATTTT.

This CDR3 reads CASSLAGGYEQFF. In DNA, the CDR3 is TGTGCCAGCAGCTTGGCCGGCGGGTATGAGCAGTTCTTC. The chain carries TRBV5-6 and TRBJ2-1, with a tentative D call TRBD2 (5 bases). The germline V gene encodes CDR1 SGHDT and CDR2 YYEEEE. The V gene lost 0 bases and the J gene lost 8 bases, with 9 bases spanning the gap. CDR3 size: 13 residues.

This chain connects TRBV7-8 to TRBJ1-1, with 7 bases fitting TRBD1. V shed 2 bases and J 1 base; nucleotides not matched to a gene: 7. This CDR3 has 16 residues. Germline V gene lookup returns CDR1 SGHVS and CDR2 FQNEAQ. The CDR3 reads CASSLSLGTANTEAFF. For the CDR3, the DNA is TGTGCCAGCAGCTTAAGTCTTGGGACAGCGAACACTGAAGCTTTCTTT.

The rearrangement links TRBV6-5 to TRBJ1-5; D unclear. The CDR3 has 12 amino acids. Germline CDR1 and CDR2: MNHEY and SVGAGI. V lost 4 bases and J lost 3, with 4 bases in between. CDR3 DNA: TGTGCCAGCAGTTCCATCAATCAGCCCCAGCATTTT. Its protein product is CASSSINQPQHF.

The chain combines TRBV5-4 with TRBJ2-1; 8 bases map to TRBD2. The CDR3 contains 16 residues. CDR1 is SGHNT, CDR2 YYREEE, per germline (reference sequence). V shed 1 base and J 9 bases; nucleotides not matched to a gene: 12. The CDR3 DNA follows: TGTGCCAGCAGCTTGTTAGCGGGATCGTCTATCAGTGAGCAGTTCTTC. Translating it yields CASSLLAGSSISEQFF.